One and the same sample provided the 2 T cell receptor beta chains below, sequenced in a study of T cell repertoires in cytomegalovirus infection. Via MiXCR, TCRdb re-called the reads, giving one row per CDR3 protein. Of approximately 250,000 distinct CDR3 sequences listed, approximately 8.3% are singletons. The sample was PBMCs. All receptors come from a human donor in good health (CMV status not recorded). Some clones in this sample may be carry-over from other donors' samples.

This clonotype was detected ten times or more. This rearrangement joins TRBV2 to TRBJ1-5; D is perhaps TRBD1 (5 bases). The CDR3 loop spans 14 amino acids. From germline, CDR1 is SNHLY and CDR2 FYNNEI. V lost 8 bases, J lost 2 bases, and 13 bases lay in between. CDR3 sequence reads: CASGREAGNQPQHF. The CDR3 bases are TGTGCCAGCGGCAGGGAGGCGGGCAATCAGCCCCAGCATTTT.

This clonotype was seen repeatedly, ten times or more. The rearrangement uses TRBV12-3 or TRBV12-4 and TRBJ1-4; D is unclear. V lost 6 bases, J lost 4 bases, and 15 bases lay in between. The CDR3 length is 15 residues. CDR3: CASSQNPGFNEKLFF. CDR3 sequence (DNA): TGTGCCAGCAGCCAGAACCCTGGATTTAATGAAAAACTGTTTTTT.